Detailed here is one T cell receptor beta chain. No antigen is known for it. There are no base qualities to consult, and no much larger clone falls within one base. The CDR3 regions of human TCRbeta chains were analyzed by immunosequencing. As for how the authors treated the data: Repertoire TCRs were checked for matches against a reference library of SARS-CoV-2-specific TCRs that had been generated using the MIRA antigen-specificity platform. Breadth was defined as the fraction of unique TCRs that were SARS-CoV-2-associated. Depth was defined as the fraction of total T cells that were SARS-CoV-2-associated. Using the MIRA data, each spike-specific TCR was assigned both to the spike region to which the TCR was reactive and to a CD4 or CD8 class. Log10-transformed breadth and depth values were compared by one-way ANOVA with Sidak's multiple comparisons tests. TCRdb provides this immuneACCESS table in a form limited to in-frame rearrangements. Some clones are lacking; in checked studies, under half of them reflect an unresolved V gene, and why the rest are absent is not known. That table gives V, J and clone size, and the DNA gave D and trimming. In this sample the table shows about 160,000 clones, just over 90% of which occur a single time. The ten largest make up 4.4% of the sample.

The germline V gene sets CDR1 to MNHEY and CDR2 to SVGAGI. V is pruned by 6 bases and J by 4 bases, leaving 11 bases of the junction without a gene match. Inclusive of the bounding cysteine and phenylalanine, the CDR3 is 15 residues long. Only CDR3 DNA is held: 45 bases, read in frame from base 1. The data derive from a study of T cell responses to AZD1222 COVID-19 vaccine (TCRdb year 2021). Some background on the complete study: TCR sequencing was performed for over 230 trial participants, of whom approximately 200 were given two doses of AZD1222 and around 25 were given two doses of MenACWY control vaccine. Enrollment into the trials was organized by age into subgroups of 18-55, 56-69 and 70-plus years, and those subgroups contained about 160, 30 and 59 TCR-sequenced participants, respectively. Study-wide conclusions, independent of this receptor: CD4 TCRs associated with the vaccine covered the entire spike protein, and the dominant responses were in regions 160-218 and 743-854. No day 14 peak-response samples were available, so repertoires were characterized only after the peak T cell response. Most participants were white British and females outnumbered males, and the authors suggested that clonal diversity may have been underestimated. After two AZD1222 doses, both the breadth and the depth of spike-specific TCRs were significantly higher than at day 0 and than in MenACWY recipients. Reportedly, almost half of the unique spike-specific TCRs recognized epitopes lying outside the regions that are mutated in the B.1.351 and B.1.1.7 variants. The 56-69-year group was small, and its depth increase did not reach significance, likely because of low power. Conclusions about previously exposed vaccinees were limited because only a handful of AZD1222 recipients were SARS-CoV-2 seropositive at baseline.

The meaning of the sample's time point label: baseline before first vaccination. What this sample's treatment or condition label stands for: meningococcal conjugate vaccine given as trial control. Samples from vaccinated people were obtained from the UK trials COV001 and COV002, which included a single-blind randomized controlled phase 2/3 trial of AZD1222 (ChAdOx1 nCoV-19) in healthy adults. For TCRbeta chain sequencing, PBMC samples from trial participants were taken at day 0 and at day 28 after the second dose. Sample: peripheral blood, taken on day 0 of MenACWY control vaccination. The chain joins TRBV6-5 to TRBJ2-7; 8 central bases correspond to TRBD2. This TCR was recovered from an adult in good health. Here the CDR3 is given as CASSAVAGGQYEQYF. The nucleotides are TGTGCCAGCAGCGCTGTGGCGGGGGGCCAATACGAGCAGTACTTC.